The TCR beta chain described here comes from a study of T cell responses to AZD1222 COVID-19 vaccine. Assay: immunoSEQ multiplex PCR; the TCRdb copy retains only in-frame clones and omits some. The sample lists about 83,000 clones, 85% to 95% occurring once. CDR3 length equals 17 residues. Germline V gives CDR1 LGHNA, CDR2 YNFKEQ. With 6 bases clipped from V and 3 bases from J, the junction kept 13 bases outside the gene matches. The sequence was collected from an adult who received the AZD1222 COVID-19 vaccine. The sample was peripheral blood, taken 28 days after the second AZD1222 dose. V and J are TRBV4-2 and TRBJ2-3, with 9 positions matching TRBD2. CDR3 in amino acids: CASRPLLGREGTDTQYF. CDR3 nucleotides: TGTGCCAGCAGACCTTTGCTAGGGCGGGAGGGGACAGATACGCAGTATTTT.